This TCR beta chain emerged from a study of early T cells in non-severe SARS-CoV-2 infection. The V segment lost 2 bases and the J segment 4 bases; nucleotides outside the gene matches: 5. CDR1 and CDR2 (germline): SGHNT, YYREEE (reference sequence). CDR3 length: 15 residues. Tagging with unique molecular identifiers was applied to individual cDNA molecules. TCRdb processed the 5' RACE reads anew with MiXCR; each CDR3 protein has one entry. The data show tens of thousands of distinct CDR3 sequences, around 10% seen once. In this sample, this clonotype turned up a few times. The source of this sequence is an adult who was a healthcare worker with PCR-confirmed SARS-CoV-2 infection or an uninfected control (not recorded which). The chain is built from TRBV5-4 and TRBJ2-3; 9 bases align to TRBD1. Sample: whole blood. The CDR3, as DNA: TGTGCCAGCAGCTTACCGGGACAGGGACCAGATACGCAGTATTTT. It codes for CASSLPGQGPDTQYF.